This T cell receptor beta chain appears in the sequencing data of a study of blood T cell repertoires in COVID-19 (dated by TCRdb to the early 2020s). Background on the whole study: The collaborator samples originated in the United States, Italy and Spain and spanned the acute and convalescent phases of COVID-19. The material from the prospective study consisted of cDNA or gDNA derived from T cells, B-cell-depleted T cells, or PBMCs. The dataset comprised deeply sampled blood TCRbeta repertoires from subjects exposed to, actively infected with, or recovered from COVID-19. The repertoires were released in a freely available public database meant as a resource for research on the immune response to SARS-CoV-2. Samples were obtained from the ongoing ImmuneRACE study (first 160 participants) and from about 1,300 subjects provided by 6 global collaborators. Nearly every sample came with metadata listing a de-identified subject ID, COVID-19 status, age in years and sex. Where available, HLA class I and class II types were obtained from metadata supplied by the sample provider rather than from assay-based typing.

Whole blood was collected in K2EDTA tubes by collaborating institutions according to the institutions' own protocols. Collaborator samples were shipped for TCRbeta analysis as frozen whole blood, isolated PBMCs, or DNA extracted from either sample type. The full study reports these points: The quantity of clinical and demographic metadata differed by source and by participant and was supplied without curation.

TCRbeta CDR3 regions were amplified from genomic DNA by means of the immunoSEQ Assay, a bias-controlled multiplex PCR. The published analysis was carried out like this. Within the assay, amplification of reference gene primers was used to estimate how many nucleated cells each sample contained. To quantify the absolute abundance of each unique TCRbeta CDR3 rearrangement, sequence reads were collapsed and filtered. For each sample, productive Simpson clonality was calculated by taking the square root of Simpson's diversity index across productive rearrangements. Held by TCRdb, this immuneACCESS table contains in-frame sequences only and omits some clones. Under half of the omission traces to an unresolved V gene where checked; the cause of the rest is unknown. Clone size and the V and J calls come from that table; the DNA yielded D and trimming. Counted in this sample were fewer than 150,000 clones; 65% to 90% of them appeared once. The top ten clones comprise roughly 2.9% of the sample.

Reading from cysteine to phenylalanine, the CDR3 counts 12 amino acids. Of all the DNA, just the CDR3 is kept, 36 bases in frame from base 1. The V and J ends are trimmed by 3 bases and 2 bases, leaving 4 bases between them. On this clone: The target of this receptor is not known. The record has no base qualities; no much larger clone is one base away. The same CDR3 can be traced to other DNA sequences in this sample.

This receptor was identified in a man aged 45-65 years with acute or convalescent COVID-19. Recombination connected TRBV12-3 or TRBV12-4 to TRBJ2-5; no D gene can be assigned with confidence. The sequencing sample was made of peripheral blood. The CDR3 in this case is CASSFGQETQYF. The sequenced DNA: TGTGCCAGCAGTTTCGGTCAAGAGACCCAGTACTTC.